The clone carrying this T cell receptor beta chain was recorded many times. Antigen: not known. A second PCR of 7 to 11 cycles used a sample-barcoded 5' primer and a J-beta primer mix. TCRdb reprocessed the 5' RACE reads with MiXCR, giving one entry per CDR3 protein. The sample has around 1.7 million distinct CDR3 sequences, roughly 27% seen once. Germline V gene sequence: CDR1 MNHEY, CDR2 SMNVEV (reference sequence). The CDR3 is 14 amino acids. Trimming took 5 bases from V and 4 from J; bases not matched to a gene: 7. This entry comes from a study of blood T cells in healthy people across ages. The study, taken as a whole, reports: Leaving the PBMCs unsorted stopped any conclusive comparison of naive versus antigen-experienced cells. TCR beta diversity correlated strongly with naive T cell percentage. Per-million-T-cell TCR beta diversity fell roughly linearly with age.

Per individual sample, total RNA of at least 5 micrograms was extracted. This clonotype originated in a woman aged 25-40 years in good health. What was sequenced was blood. The chain has TRBV27 and TRBJ1-2; 7 positions agree with TRBD1. CDR3 nucleotide sequence: TGTGCCAGCAGTACCGGGGGACAGATCTATGGCTACACCTTC. Protein: CASSTGGQIYGYTF.